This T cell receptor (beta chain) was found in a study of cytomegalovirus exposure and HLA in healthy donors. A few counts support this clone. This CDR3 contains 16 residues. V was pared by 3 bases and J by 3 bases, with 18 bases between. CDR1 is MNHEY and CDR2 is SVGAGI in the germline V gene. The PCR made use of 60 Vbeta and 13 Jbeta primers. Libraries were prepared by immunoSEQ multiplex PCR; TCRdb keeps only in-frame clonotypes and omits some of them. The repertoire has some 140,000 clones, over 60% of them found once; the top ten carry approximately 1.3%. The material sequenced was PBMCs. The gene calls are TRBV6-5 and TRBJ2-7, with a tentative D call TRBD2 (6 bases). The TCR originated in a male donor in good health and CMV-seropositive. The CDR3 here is CASSYFPAGRIYEQYF. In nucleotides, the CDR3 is TGTGCCAGCAGTTATTTTCCGGCGGGACGAATCTACGAGCAGTACTTC.